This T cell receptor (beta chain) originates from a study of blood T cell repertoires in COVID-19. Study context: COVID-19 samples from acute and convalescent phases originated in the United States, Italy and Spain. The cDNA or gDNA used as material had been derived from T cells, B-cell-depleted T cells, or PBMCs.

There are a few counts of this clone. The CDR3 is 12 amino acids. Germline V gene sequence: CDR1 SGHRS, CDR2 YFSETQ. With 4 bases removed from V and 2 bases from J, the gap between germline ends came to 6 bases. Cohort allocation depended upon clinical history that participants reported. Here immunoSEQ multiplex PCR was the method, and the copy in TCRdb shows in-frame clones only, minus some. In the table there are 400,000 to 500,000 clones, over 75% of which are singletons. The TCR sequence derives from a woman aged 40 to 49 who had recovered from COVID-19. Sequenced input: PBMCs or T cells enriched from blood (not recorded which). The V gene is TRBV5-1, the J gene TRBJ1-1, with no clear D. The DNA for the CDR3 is TGCGCCAGCAGCGACACAAACACTGAAGCTTTCTTT. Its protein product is CASSDTNTEAFF.